This TCR beta chain was retrieved from a study of T cell responses to AZD1222 COVID-19 vaccine. CDR1 and CDR2 (germline): SGDLS, YYNGEE. The V segment lost 0 bases and the J segment 4 bases; nucleotides outside the gene matches: 4. The CDR3 has 14 amino acids. Assay: immunoSEQ multiplex PCR; the TCRdb copy retains only in-frame clones and omits some. The table shows about 150,000 clones, with roughly 90% occurring only once. Sequences were derived from peripheral blood, sampled on day 0 of MenACWY control vaccination. The source is an adult in good health. The genes are TRBV9 and TRBJ2-7; 7 nucleotides line up with TRBD2. The CDR3: CASSVDVSGYEQYF. The CDR3 nucleotides read TGTGCCAGCAGCGTAGATGTTAGCGGGTACGAGCAGTACTTC. Full variable domain (remainder filled in from reference TRBV9 and TRBJ2-7): DSGVTQTPKHLITATGQRVTLRCSPRSGDLSVYWYQQSLDQGLQFLIQYYNGEERAKGNILERFSAQQFPDLHSELNLSSLELGDSALYFCASSVDVSGYEQYFGPGTRLTVT.